Sequencing of this T cell receptor (beta chain) was carried out in a study of blood T cells in healthy people across ages. This CDR3 region has 16 residues. Trimming at V came to 2 bases and at J to 5 bases, leaving 6 bases not matched to a gene. Per the germline V gene, CDR1 is SGHVS and CDR2 is FNYEAQ. Alongside a J-beta primer mix, a sample-barcoded 5' primer served in a second PCR lasting about 6 to 12 cycles. TCRdb reanalysed the 5' RACE reads using MiXCR and keeps one entry per CDR3 protein. The table records 1,100,000 or so distinct CDR3 sequences, 40% to 50% of them present only once. J is TRBJ2-7 and V is TRBV7-6, with 13 bases that match TRBD2. The receptor's source is a woman in her sixties in good health. Sequenced: blood. The CDR3 is CASSLMGLAGLNEQYF. CDR3 coding DNA: TGTGCCAGCAGCTTAATGGGACTAGCGGGACTAAACGAGCAGTACTTC.